The rows below give T cell receptor beta chains drawn from one sample of a study of blood T cell repertoires in COVID-19. Using immunoSEQ multiplex PCR, the repertoire was profiled, and TCRdb retains in-frame clones only, with some absent. There are a few hundred thousand clones in the sample; under 90% occur only once, and approximately 4.3% lies in the top ten. The specimen was PBMCs or T cells enriched from blood (not recorded which). The source of these receptors is a man aged 30-40 years with acute COVID-19. Both conserved end residues are part of each CDR3. A D gene is named only where the DNA matches it firmly. Only part of the rows carry a size: once, few, many, or a class if the clone is expanded.

TRBV7-2	NA	TRBJ1-1	TRBD1	TGTGCCAGCAGCACCCCAGGGGGCTGGACTGAAGCTTTCTTT	CASSTPGGWTEAFF
TRBV2	NA	TRBJ2-2	NA	TGTGCCAGCAGAGAACAGGGATTGAACACCGGGGAGCTGTTTTTT	CASREQGLNTGELFF
TRBV4-1	NA	TRBJ2-5	TRBD1	TGCGCCAGCAGCCCGAGGGACAGCGGACAAGAGACCCAGTACTTC	CASSPRDSGQETQYF
TRBV19	NA	TRBJ1-3	NA	TGTGCCAGTAGTATAGGTCGGGGGTCGGGAAACACCATATATTTT	CASSIGRGSGNTIYF
TRBV7-9	NA	TRBJ1-5	NA	TGTGCCAGCAGCCTCGGTATGGGGGCCGTCAATCAGCCCCAGCATTTT	CASSLGMGAVNQPQHF
TRBV2	few	TRBJ1-6	NA	TGTGCCAGCACCGAGTGGTCACCCCTCCACTTT	CASTEWSPLHF
TRBV11-3	NA	TRBJ2-5	TRBD2	TGTGCCAGCAGCCCGGGGACTAGCGGGGCGTTAGAGACCCAGTACTTC	CASSPGTSGALETQYF
TRBV11-3	NA	TRBJ1-6	NA	TGTGCCAGCAGCAGGCAGGGGACTAATTCACCCCTCCACTTT	CASSRQGTNSPLHF
TRBV25-1	NA	TRBJ2-2	NA	TGTGCCAGCAGTGAAAACGAAGCTACCGGGGAGCTGTTTTTT	CASSENEATGELFF
TRBV7-6	once	TRBJ2-3	NA	TGTGCCAGCAGCTTAGTTGCGGCAGTTCTCGATACGCAGTATTTT	CASSLVAAVLDTQYF
TRBV5-4	NA	TRBJ2-2	NA	TGTGCCAGCAGTCCGCCGGGGAACCCCGGGGAGCTGTTTTTT	CASSPPGNPGELFF
TRBV5-1	NA	TRBJ1-1	TRBD1	TGTGCCAGCAGCTTAGGGACAGGGGGACTGAACACTGAAGCTTTCTTT	CASSLGTGGLNTEAFF